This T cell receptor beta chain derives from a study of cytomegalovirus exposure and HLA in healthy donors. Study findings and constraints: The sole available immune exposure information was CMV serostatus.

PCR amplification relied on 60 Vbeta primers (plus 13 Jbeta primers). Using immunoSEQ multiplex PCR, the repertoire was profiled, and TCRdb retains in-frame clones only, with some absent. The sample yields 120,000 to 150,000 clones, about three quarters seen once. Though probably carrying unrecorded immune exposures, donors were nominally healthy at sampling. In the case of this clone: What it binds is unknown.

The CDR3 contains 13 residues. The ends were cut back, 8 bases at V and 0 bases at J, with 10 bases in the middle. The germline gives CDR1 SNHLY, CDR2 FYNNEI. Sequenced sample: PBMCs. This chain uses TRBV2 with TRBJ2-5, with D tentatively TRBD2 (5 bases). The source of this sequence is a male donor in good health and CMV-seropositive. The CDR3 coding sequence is TGTGCCAGCCAGTCGGGGTACCAAGAGACCCAGTACTTC. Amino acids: CASQSGYQETQYF.